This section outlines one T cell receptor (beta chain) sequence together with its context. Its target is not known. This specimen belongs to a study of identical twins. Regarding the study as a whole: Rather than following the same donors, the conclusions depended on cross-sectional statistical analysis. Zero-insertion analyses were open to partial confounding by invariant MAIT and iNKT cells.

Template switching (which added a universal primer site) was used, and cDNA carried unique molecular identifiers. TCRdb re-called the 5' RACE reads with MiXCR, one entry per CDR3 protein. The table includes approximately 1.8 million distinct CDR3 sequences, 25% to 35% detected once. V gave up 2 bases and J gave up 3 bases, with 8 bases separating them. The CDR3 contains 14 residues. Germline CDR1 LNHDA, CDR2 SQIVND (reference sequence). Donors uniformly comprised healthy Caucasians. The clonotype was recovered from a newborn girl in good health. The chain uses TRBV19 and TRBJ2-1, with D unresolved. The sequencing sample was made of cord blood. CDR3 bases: TGTGCCAGTAGTATACGGCTTAACTACAATGAGCAGTTCTTC. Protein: CASSIRLNYNEQFF.